The rows below give T cell receptor beta chains drawn from one sample of a study of T cells in Graves' hyperthyroidism and ophthalmopathy. TCRdb reprocessed the multiplex PCR reads with MiXCR, giving one entry per CDR3 protein. This table holds 750,000 to 950,000 distinct CDR3 sequences, 35% to 40% found once. Sequenced sample: blood. These receptors all stem from a young man with Graves' hyperthyroidism. Each CDR3 is given with its conserved first and last residue. A D gene is named only where the DNA matches it firmly. Only some rows state a clone size, as once, few, many or a class for expanded clones.

J	V	D	size	DNA	CDR3
TRBJ2-6	TRBV9	-	-	TGTGCCAGCGAGAGTACCGGGGATGGGGCCAACGTCCTGACTTTC	CASESTGDGANVLTF
TRBJ1-5	TRBV4-3	-	few	TGCGCCAGCAGCCAAGATCAGAATCAGCCCCAGCATTTT	CASSQDQNQPQHF
TRBJ1-2	TRBV24-1	TRBD1	-	TGTGCCACCAGTCCCCCCGGGACAGGAGAGGGCTACACCTTC	CATSPPGTGEGYTF
TRBJ2-5	TRBV7-6	-	-	TGTGCCAGCAGCTCGAGGTCCGGCCAAGAGACCCAGTACTTC	CASSSRSGQETQYF
TRBJ2-5	TRBV20-1	-	few	TGCAGTGCTAGAGTAGCGTCTGCCATGAAAGAGACCCAGTACTTC	CSARVASAMKETQYF
TRBJ2-7	TRBV7-2	TRBD2	-	TGTGCCAGCAGTTTAGGACTAGCGGGATCCGACGAGCAGTACTTC	CASSLGLAGSDEQYF
TRBJ2-7	TRBV10-3	-	once	TGTGCTTTAGGGACGGAGAACTCCTACGAGCAGTACTTC	CALGTENSYEQYF
TRBJ2-2	TRBV6-6	-	few	TGTGCCTCCAAGCGGGCAGGCAACACCGGGGAGCTGTTTTTT	CASKRAGNTGELFF
TRBJ1-1	TRBV9	-	-	TGTGCCAGCAGCGTGGCAGCGAACACTGAAGCTTCCTTT	CASSVAANTEASF
TRBJ1-5	TRBV10-3	-	-	TGTGCCACCGGGACTTGGGGAAATCAGCCCCAGCATTTT	CATGTWGNQPQHF
TRBJ2-5	TRBV7-2	-	few	TGTGCCAGCAGCCCCCGAGCAGGGCAGGAGACCCAGTACTTC	CASSPRAGQETQYF
TRBJ1-1	TRBV11-2	-	few	TGTGCCAGCAGCTTAGTTTGGAGACAGAGAAACACTGAAGCTTTCTTT	CASSLVWRQRNTEAFF
TRBJ1-1	TRBV7-9	-	-	TGTGCCAGCAGCCCACCTTTGGGCAGAAAGAACACTGAAGCTTTCTTT	CASSPPLGRKNTEAFF
TRBJ1-5	TRBV5-6	-	-	TGTGCCAGCAGCTTATCGACAGGTCGCCCATACAATCAGCCCCAGCATTTT	CASSLSTGRPYNQPQHF
TRBJ1-4	TRBV6-5	TRBD1	-	TGTGCCAGCAGTTATGAGACAGGGTCTTATGAAAAACTGTTTTTT	CASSYETGSYEKLFF
TRBJ2-5	TRBV7-2	TRBD2	many	TGTGCCAGCAGCTTAGGGGGGGGTGTGGAGACCCAGTACTTC	CASSLGGGVETQYF
TRBJ1-4	TRBV5-1	-	many	TGCGCCAGCAGCTTGGACAGCGGAAATGAAAAACTGTTTTTT	CASSLDSGNEKLFF
TRBJ2-5	TRBV6-5	TRBD2	-	TGTGCCAGCAGTGACGTACTAGCGCCGACCAGGCAAGAGACCCAGTACTTC	CASSDVLAPTRQETQYF
TRBJ2-5	TRBV11-2	-	few	TGTGCCAGCAGCTTAGATTTGGGGGACCAAGAGACCCAGTACTTC	CASSLDLGDQETQYF
TRBJ1-1	TRBV27	-	-	TGTGCCAGCAGTTTAGATTCCCCTCCCTCTAGAACAGTAAGTGGGAACACTGAAGCTTTCTTT	CASSLDSPPSRTVSGNTEAFF
TRBJ1-4	TRBV7-8	-	-	TGTGCCAGCAGCTTAGGCGGGGTTGGGGGGAATCCTGAAAAACTGTTTTTT	CASSLGGVGGNPEKLFF
TRBJ1-2	TRBV6-6	-	-	TGTGCCAGCAGTTCCTCGGGGACACCCATTCCTCCCTATGGCTACACCTTC	CASSSSGTPIPPYGYTF
TRBJ2-7	TRBV10-3	-	-	TGTGCCCTGGCAGCGACAGAAGGAGAGCAGTACTTC	CALAATEGEQYF
TRBJ1-5	TRBV12-3/TRBV12-4	TRBD1	few	TGTGCCAGCAGTTGGACAGGGCAGCAGCAGCCCCAGCATTTT	CASSWTGQQQPQHF
TRBJ2-7	TRBV6-5	TRBD1	once	TGTGCCAGCAGTTTTACGGGGACAGGCCACTACGAGCAGTACTTC	CASSFTGTGHYEQYF
TRBJ1-5	TRBV12-3/TRBV12-4	-	few	TGTGCCAGCAGTTTCGTGGCAGCTGATCAGCCCCAGCATTTT	CASSFVAADQPQHF
TRBJ2-7	TRBV27	-	-	TGTGCCAGCAGTTCGATGGGACACTCTTACGAGCAGTACTTC	CASSSMGHSYEQYF
TRBJ1-1	TRBV19	-	many	TGTGCCAGTAGTCGGAGTTTCAACACTGAAGCTTTCTTT	CASSRSFNTEAFF
TRBJ2-7	TRBV6-5	-	-	TGTGCCAGCAGTTATTACGGACCACCCTACGAGCAGTACTTC	CASSYYGPPYEQYF
TRBJ1-6	TRBV7-9	-	few	TGTGCCAGCAGCACCGAGACGAGCTCCTATAATTCACCCCTCCACTTT	CASSTETSSYNSPLHF
TRBJ2-5	TRBV12-3/TRBV12-4	TRBD1	-	TGTGCCAGCAATACAGGGGGCACTCAGCCCCAGTACTTC	CASNTGGTQPQYF
TRBJ1-1	TRBV4-1	-	-	TGCGCCAGCAGCCAAGTCGTTATCGGGACTGAAGCTTTCTTT	CASSQVVIGTEAFF
TRBJ2-3	TRBV20-1	TRBD2	-	TGCAGTGCTAGAGATCCGCGGGAGTGGACAGATACGCAGTATTTT	CSARDPREWTDTQYF
TRBJ2-7	TRBV12-3/TRBV12-4	-	-	TGTGCCAGCAGTTGGACCAAAACCGAGCAGTACTTC	CASSWTKTEQYF
TRBJ1-6	TRBV6-5	-	few	TGTGCCAGTTCGGGGGTTGATAATTCACCCCTCCACTTT	CASSGVDNSPLHF
TRBJ2-7	TRBV20-1	-	-	TGCAGTGCTAGAGACCCCCGCCGCAACTACGAGCAGTACTTC	CSARDPRRNYEQYF
TRBJ2-7	TRBV5-1	TRBD2	-	TGCGCCAGCAGCCCCGGGACTAGCGGGATCCCCTCCCAGATCGAGCAGTACTTC	CASSPGTSGIPSQIEQYF
TRBJ1-4	TRBV29-1	-	many	TGCAGCGTTGCCCCCACGGATGAAAAACTGTTTTTT	CSVAPTDEKLFF
TRBJ1-3	TRBV5-5	-	few	TGTGCCAGCAGCTTGAGGGCACATTCTGGAAACACCATATATTTT	CASSLRAHSGNTIYF
TRBJ2-7	TRBV5-1	TRBD2	-	TGCGCCAGCAGCTTTCGACTAGCGGTCCGTGACGAGCAGTACTTC	CASSFRLAVRDEQYF
TRBJ2-2	TRBV7-2	-	-	TGTGCCAGCAGCTTAGGGCGCCTCTGGAACACCGGGGAGCTGTTTTTT	CASSLGRLWNTGELFF
TRBJ2-7	TRBV4-1	-	-	TGCGCCAGCAGCCAAGGGACTGATGCCTACGAGCAGTACTTC	CASSQGTDAYEQYF
TRBJ2-2	TRBV5-5	-	few	TGTGCCAGCAGCTCGACGGTTAACACCGGGGAGCTGTTTTTT	CASSSTVNTGELFF
TRBJ1-5	TRBV5-6	-	-	TGTGCCAGCAGCCCCGGGGGACTCAATCAGCCCCAGCATTTT	CASSPGGLNQPQHF
TRBJ1-2	TRBV2	-	many	TGTGCCAGCATTGGGGGGCCCTATGGCTACACCTTC	CASIGGPYGYTF
TRBJ1-2	TRBV5-1	TRBD1	few	TGCGCCAGCAGCCGACAGGGGATTGATGGCTACACCTTC	CASSRQGIDGYTF
TRBJ2-7	TRBV19	TRBD2	-	TGTGCCAGTAGTATCCCTGGGGGGGCCTACGAGCAGTACTTC	CASSIPGGAYEQYF
TRBJ2-3	TRBV20-1	-	-	TGCAGTGCCCTCCCGCAGTGGGGGCCTGACCCCGATACGCAGTATTTT	CSALPQWGPDPDTQYF
TRBJ1-2	TRBV12-3/TRBV12-4	-	-	TGTGCCAGCAGTTTAGAGTCCTCGGCGGGGTATGGCTACACCTTC	CASSLESSAGYGYTF
TRBJ1-4	TRBV13	-	many	TGTGCCAGCAGCCGGGGCGGGGACGAAAAACTGTTTTTT	CASSRGGDEKLFF
TRBJ2-5	TRBV9	-	-	TGTGCCAGCAGCCGGATGGGCAGTGAGACCCAGTACTTC	CASSRMGSETQYF
TRBJ2-7	TRBV19	TRBD1	many	TGTGCCAGTAGTATGGGACAGGGCACCCACGAGCAGTACTTC	CASSMGQGTHEQYF
TRBJ1-1	TRBV12-3/TRBV12-4	TRBD1	few	TGTGCCAGCAGGGACACAGGGGTGAACACTGAAGCTTTCTTT	CASRDTGVNTEAFF
TRBJ2-7	TRBV20-1	TRBD1	-	TGCAGTGCTCCCCGCCTGACTTTTAGGGACAGGGTCTTCTACGAGCAGTACTTC	CSAPRLTFRDRVFYEQYF
TRBJ2-5	TRBV9	-	-	TGTGCCACCAGTGGTTCGAGAGCCCGGCGGGAGACCCAGTACTTC	CATSGSRARRETQYF
TRBJ1-4	TRBV25-1	-	many	TGTGCCAGCAGTGATACTACAGGGTATGATGAAAAACTGTTTTTT	CASSDTTGYDEKLFF
TRBJ1-5	TRBV4-2	-	few	TGTGCCAGCAGCCAGGCTCAGGGGTCTCAGCCCCAGCATTTT	CASSQAQGSQPQHF